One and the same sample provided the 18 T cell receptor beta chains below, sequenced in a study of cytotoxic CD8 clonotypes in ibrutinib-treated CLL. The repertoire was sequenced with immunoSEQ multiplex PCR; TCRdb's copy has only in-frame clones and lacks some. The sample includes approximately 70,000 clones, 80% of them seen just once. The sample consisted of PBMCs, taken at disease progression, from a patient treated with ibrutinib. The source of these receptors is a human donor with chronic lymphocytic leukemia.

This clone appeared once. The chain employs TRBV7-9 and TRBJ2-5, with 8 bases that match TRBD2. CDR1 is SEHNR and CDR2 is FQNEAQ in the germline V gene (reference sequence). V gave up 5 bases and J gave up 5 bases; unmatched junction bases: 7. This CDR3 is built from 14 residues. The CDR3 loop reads CASSAGLVGETQYF. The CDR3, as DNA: TGTGCCAGCAGCGCGGGACTAGTGGGGGAGACCCAGTACTTC.

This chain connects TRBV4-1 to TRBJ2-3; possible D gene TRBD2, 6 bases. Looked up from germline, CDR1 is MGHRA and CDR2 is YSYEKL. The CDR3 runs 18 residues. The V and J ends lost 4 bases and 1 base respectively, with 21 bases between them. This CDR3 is CASSLRDFRRDRTDTQYF. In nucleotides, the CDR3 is TGCGCCAGCAGCCTAAGGGACTTTCGCAGGGACCGCACAGATACGCAGTATTTT.

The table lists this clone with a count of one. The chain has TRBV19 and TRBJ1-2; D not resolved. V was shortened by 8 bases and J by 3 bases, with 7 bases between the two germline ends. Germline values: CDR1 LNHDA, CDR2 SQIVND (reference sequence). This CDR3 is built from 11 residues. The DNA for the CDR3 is TGTGCCAGTCGTGTTGACTATGGCTACACCTTC. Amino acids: CASRVDYGYTF. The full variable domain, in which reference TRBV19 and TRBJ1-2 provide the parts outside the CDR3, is DGGITQSPKYLFRKEGQNVTLSCEQNLNHDAMYWYRQDPGQGLRLIYYSQIVNDFQKGDIAEGYSVSREKKESFPLTVTSAQKNPTAFYLCASRVDYGYTFGSGTRLTVV.

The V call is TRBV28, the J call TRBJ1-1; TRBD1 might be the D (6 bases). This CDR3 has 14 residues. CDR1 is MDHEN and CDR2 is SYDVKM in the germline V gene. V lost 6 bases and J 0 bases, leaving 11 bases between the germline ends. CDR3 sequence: CASRDSPMNTEAFF. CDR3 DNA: TGTGCCAGCAGGGACAGCCCTATGAACACTGAAGCTTTCTTT.

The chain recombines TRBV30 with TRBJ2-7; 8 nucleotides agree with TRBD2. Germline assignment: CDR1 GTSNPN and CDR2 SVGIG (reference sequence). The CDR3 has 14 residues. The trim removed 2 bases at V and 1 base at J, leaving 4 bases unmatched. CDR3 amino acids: CAWSFGGGSYEQYF. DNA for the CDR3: TGTGCCTGGAGTTTTGGCGGGGGGTCCTACGAGCAGTACTTC.

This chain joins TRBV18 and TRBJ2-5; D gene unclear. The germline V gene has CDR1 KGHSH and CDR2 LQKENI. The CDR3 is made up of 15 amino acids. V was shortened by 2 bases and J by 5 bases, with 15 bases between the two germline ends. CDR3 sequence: CASSPSDRLGETQYF. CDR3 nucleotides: TGTGCCAGCTCACCATCGGACCGATTAGGGGAGACCCAGTACTTC.

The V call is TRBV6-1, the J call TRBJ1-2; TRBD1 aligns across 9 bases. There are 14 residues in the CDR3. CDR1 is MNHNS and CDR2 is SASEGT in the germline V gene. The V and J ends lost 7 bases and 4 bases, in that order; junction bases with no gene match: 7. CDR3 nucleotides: TGTGCCAGCATACAGGGGGCCAACGCCTATGGCTACACCTTC. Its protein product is CASIQGANAYGYTF.

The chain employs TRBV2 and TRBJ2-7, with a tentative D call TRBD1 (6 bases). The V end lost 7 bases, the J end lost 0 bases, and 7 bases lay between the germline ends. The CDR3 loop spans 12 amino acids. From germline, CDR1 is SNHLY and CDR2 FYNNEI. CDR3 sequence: CASTDSSYEQYF. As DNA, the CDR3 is TGTGCCAGCACGGACAGCTCCTACGAGCAGTACTTC. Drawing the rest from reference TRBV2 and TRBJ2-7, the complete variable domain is EPEVTQTPSHQVTQMGQEVILRCVPISNHLYFYWYRQILGQKVEFLVSFYNNEISEKSEIFDDQFSVERPDGSNFTLKIRSTKLEDSAMYFCASTDSSYEQYFGPGTRLTVT.

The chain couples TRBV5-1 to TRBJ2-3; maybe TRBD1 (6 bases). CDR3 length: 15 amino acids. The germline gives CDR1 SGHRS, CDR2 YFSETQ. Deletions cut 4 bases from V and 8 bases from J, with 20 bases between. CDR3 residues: CASSSRQVEVFTQYF. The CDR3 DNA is TGCGCCAGCAGCAGCCGACAGGTGGAAGTTTTTACGCAGTATTTT.

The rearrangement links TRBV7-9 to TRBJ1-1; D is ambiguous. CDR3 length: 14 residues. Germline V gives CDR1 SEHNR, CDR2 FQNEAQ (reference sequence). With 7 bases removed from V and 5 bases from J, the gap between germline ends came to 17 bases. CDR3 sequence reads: CASTKGSGWTEAFF. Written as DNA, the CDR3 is TGTGCCAGCACCAAAGGGAGTGGCTGGACTGAAGCTTTCTTT.

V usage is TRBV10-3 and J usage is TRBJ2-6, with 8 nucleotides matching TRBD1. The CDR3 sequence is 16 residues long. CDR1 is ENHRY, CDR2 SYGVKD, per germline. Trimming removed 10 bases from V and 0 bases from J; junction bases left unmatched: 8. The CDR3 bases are TGTGCCACCTGGACAGGGTGGGACTCTGGGGCCAACGTCCTGACTTTC. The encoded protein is CATWTGWDSGANVLTF.

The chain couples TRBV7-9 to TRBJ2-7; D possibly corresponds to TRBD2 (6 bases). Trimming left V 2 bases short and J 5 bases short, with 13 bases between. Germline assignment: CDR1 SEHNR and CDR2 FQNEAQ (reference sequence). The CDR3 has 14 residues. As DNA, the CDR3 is TGTGCCAGCAGCTTACTTCGGGGGTCCAACGAGCAGTACTTC. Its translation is CASSLLRGSNEQYF. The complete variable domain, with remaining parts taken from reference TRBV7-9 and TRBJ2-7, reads DTGVSQNPRHKITKRGQNVTFRCDPISEHNRLYWYRQTLGQGPEFLTYFQNEAQLEKSRLLSDRFSAERPKGSFSTLEIQRTEQGDSAMYLCASSLLRGSNEQYFGPGTRLTVT.

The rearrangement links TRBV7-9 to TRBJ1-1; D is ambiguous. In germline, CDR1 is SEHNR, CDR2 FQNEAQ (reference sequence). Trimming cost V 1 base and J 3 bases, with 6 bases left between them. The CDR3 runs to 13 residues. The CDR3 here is CASSLGVDTEAFF. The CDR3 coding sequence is TGTGCCAGCAGCTTAGGCGTGGACACTGAAGCTTTCTTT.

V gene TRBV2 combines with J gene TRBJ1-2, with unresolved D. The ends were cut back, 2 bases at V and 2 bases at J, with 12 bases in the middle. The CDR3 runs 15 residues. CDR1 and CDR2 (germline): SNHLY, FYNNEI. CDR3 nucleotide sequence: TGTGCCAGCAGTGAACCTCCAGGATTCAACTATGGCTACACCTTC. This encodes CASSEPPGFNYGYTF.

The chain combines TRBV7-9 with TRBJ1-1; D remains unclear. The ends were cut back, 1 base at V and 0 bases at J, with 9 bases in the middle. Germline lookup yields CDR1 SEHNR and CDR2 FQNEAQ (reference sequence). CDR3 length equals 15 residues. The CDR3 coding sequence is TGTGCCAGCAGCTTAGATCGGGTAATGAACACTGAAGCTTTCTTT. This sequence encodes CASSLDRVMNTEAFF.

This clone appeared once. The CDR3 region has the DNA TGTGCCAGCTCACCGTCGGAGGACAGGTGGTACGAGCAGTACTTC. It yields the protein CASSPSEDRWYEQYF. V and J are TRBV18 and TRBJ2-7; 7 nucleotides agree with TRBD1. In germline, CDR1 is KGHSH, CDR2 LQKENI. Germline trimming cut 3 bases from V and 4 bases from J; bases unmatched to any gene: 9. This CDR3 comprises 15 residues.

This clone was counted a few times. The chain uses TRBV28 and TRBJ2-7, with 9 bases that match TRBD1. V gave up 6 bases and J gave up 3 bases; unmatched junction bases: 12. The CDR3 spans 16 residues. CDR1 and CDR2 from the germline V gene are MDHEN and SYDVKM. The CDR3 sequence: CASSPIPDRGIYEQYF. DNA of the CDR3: TGTGCCAGCAGCCCCATACCGGACAGGGGAATCTACGAGCAGTACTTC.

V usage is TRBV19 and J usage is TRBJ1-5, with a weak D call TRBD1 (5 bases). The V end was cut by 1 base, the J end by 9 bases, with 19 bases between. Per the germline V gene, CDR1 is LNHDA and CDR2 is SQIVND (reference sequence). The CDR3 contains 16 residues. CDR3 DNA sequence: TGTGCCAGTAGTATAGTTCCAGGGTCCCGATTGGGGCCCCAGCATTTT. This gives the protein CASSIVPGSRLGPQHF. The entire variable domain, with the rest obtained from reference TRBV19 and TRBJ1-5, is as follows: DGGITQSPKYLFRKEGQNVTLSCEQNLNHDAMYWYRQDPGQGLRLIYYSQIVNDFQKGDIAEGYSVSREKKESFPLTVTSAQKNPTAFYLCASSIVPGSRLGPQHFGDGTRLSIL.